The entry that follows covers one T cell receptor (beta chain) sequence. Its specificity is unknown. The data were taken from a study of cytomegalovirus exposure and HLA in healthy donors. Study conclusions and caveats: In a later analysis, DRB1 alleles had the most associated TCRs; HLA-C alleles the fewest.

V lost 2 bases, J lost 3 bases, and 9 bases stayed unmatched. This CDR3 is 16 amino acids long. The germline gives CDR1 MNHEY, CDR2 SMNVEV (reference sequence). 60 Vbeta and 13 Jbeta primers were used in PCR. Produced via immunoSEQ multiplex PCR; TCRdb's table is partial and in-frame only. Of over 100,000 clones listed, 82% are singletons. Input material: PBMCs. The chain couples TRBV27 to TRBJ2-7; 8 positions agree with TRBD1. The sequence derives from a woman in her forties or fifties in good health and CMV-seropositive. The CDR3 DNA follows: TGTGCCAGCAGTTTAGGGGGAAGGACAGGGTACTACGAGCAGTACTTC. This encodes CASSLGGRTGYYEQYF.